The 11 T cell receptor beta chains in this list originate from one sample, sequenced in a study of blood T cell repertoires in COVID-19. The protocol was immunoSEQ multiplex PCR, while the TCRdb copy is restricted to in-frame clones and leaves out a portion. The table includes 60,000 to 95,000 clones, approximately 86% detected once. Sequenced input: peripheral blood. These receptors were obtained from a woman aged 45-65 years with acute or convalescent COVID-19.

This rearrangement joins TRBV10-3 to TRBJ2-6; TRBD2 is a possible D gene (6 bases). Between the trimmed V and J ends, which lost 3 bases and 4 bases, there was a span of 10 bases. The CDR3 length is 15 residues. Germline CDR1 and CDR2: ENHRY and SYGVKD. CDR3 DNA: TGTGCCATCAGTGACCCGGGGGTCGGGGCCAACGTCCTGACTTTC. It specifies CAISDPGVGANVLTF.

CDR3 in amino acids: CASSLRGQPQHF. CDR3 sequence (DNA): TGTGCCAGCAGTCTCAGGGGTCAGCCCCAGCATTTT. The rearrangement joins TRBV28 to TRBJ1-5; a weak D match, TRBD1 (6 bases). Deletions cut 5 bases from V and 6 bases from J, with 8 bases between. The CDR3 extends over 12 amino acids. Germline CDR1 reads MDHEN; CDR2 reads SYDVKM.

The gene calls are TRBV18 and TRBJ2-7; 10 bases match TRBD1. The CDR3 loop spans 15 amino acids. Germline CDR1 reads KGHSH; CDR2 reads LQKENI. V trimming: 0 bases; J trimming: 3 bases; junction bases outside the gene matches: 2. Written as DNA, the CDR3 is TGTGCCAGCTCACCACCGGGACAGGGGTTCTACGAGCAGTACTTC. As protein: CASSPPGQGFYEQYF. Supplemented by reference TRBV18 and TRBJ2-7, the full variable domain reads NAGVMQNPRHLVRRRGQEARLRCSPMKGHSHVYWYRQLPEEGLKFMVYLQKENIIDESGMPKERFSAEFPKEGPSILRIQQVVRGDSAAYFCASSPPGQGFYEQYFGPGTRLTVT.

This clone has only one observation. This chain uses TRBV12-3 or TRBV12-4 with TRBJ1-1; 9 bases align to TRBD1. Trimming cost V 3 bases and J 8 bases; bases outside gene matches: 4. The CDR3 length is 13 residues. In DNA form, the CDR3 reads TGTGCCAGCAGTTTGGGACAGGGAGGAGAAGCTTTCTTT. Protein product: CASSLGQGGEAFF.

This chain connects TRBV19 to TRBJ1-4; TRBD1 matches 10 bases. Unmatched junction bases numbered 3, after V lost 8 bases and J lost 6 bases. The germline CDR1 and CDR2 sequences are LNHDA and SQIVND (reference sequence). There are 13 residues in the CDR3. CDR3 region: CASFGTGDEKLFF. The CDR3 DNA is TGTGCCAGTTTTGGGACAGGGGATGAAAAACTGTTTTTT.

The chain couples TRBV5-5 to TRBJ2-5, with a possible D match to TRBD1 (6 bases). The CDR3 has 16 amino acids. Per the germline V gene, CDR1 is SGHKS and CDR2 is YYEKEE (reference sequence). V was trimmed by 0 bases and J by 5 bases, leaving 17 bases between them. The CDR3 DNA is TGTGCCAGCAGCTTGGTAGTCGGGACCACAGGGGAGACCCAGTACTTC. Translated, it gives CASSLVVGTTGETQYF.

CDR3 in amino acids: CASSLASRRSTDTQYF. DNA of the CDR3: TGTGCCAGCAGCTTGGCCAGCCGGCGGAGCACAGATACGCAGTATTTT. The chain employs TRBV5-4 and TRBJ2-3; D is undetermined. This CDR3 region has 16 residues. Trimming pared 0 bases from V and 0 bases from J, leaving 11 bases between. The germline CDR1 and CDR2 sequences are SGHNT and YYREEE (reference sequence). The variable domain in full, completed from reference TRBV5-4 and TRBJ2-3, reads ETGVTQSPTHLIKTRGQQVTLRCSSQSGHNTVSWYQQALGQGPQFIFQYYREEENGRGNFPPRFSGLQFPNYSSELNVNALELDDSALYLCASSLASRRSTDTQYFGPGTRLTVL.

J is TRBJ1-2 and V is TRBV7-3; 9 nucleotides line up with TRBD1. CDR1 SGHTA and CDR2 FQGTGA come from the germline V gene. V gave up 0 bases and J gave up 8 bases; unmatched junction bases: 10. The CDR3 is 16 amino acids. CDR3 residues: CASSLTPGQGAGGYTF. Here the CDR3 DNA reads TGTGCCAGCAGCTTAACACCGGGACAGGGTGCAGGAGGCTACACCTTC.

This clone was picked up one time. This chain joins TRBV15 and TRBJ2-1; TRBD2 matches 7 bases. The junction had 4 bases not matched to a gene; V was cut back by 1 base and J by 1 base. Germline lookup yields CDR1 LNHNV and CDR2 YYDKDF (reference sequence). CDR3 length: 16 amino acids. CDR3 DNA: TGTGCCACCAGCAGAGGAGGCGGGAGATCCTACAATGAGCAGTTCTTC. Translation: CATSRGGGRSYNEQFF.

The chain couples TRBV7-9 to TRBJ2-1; 7 nucleotides agree with TRBD2. This CDR3 has 15 residues. Losses at the gene ends were 3 bases for V and 4 bases for J; bases not matched to a gene: 6. CDR1 SEHNR and CDR2 FQNEAQ come from the germline V gene (reference sequence). The CDR3 nucleotides are TGTGCCAGCAGCTTCCAGCCAGCGGGGTACAATGAGCAGTTCTTC. This encodes CASSFQPAGYNEQFF.

The V and J genes are TRBV18 and TRBJ2-7, with 10 bases that match TRBD1. The V and J ends lost 4 bases and 1 base, in that order; junction bases with no gene match: 7. CDR1 is KGHSH, CDR2 LQKENI, per germline. This CDR3 is built from 16 residues. CDR3 residues: CASSHDRGRSSYEQYF. The CDR3 DNA sequence: TGTGCCAGCTCACATGACAGGGGGCGTTCATCCTACGAGCAGTACTTC.